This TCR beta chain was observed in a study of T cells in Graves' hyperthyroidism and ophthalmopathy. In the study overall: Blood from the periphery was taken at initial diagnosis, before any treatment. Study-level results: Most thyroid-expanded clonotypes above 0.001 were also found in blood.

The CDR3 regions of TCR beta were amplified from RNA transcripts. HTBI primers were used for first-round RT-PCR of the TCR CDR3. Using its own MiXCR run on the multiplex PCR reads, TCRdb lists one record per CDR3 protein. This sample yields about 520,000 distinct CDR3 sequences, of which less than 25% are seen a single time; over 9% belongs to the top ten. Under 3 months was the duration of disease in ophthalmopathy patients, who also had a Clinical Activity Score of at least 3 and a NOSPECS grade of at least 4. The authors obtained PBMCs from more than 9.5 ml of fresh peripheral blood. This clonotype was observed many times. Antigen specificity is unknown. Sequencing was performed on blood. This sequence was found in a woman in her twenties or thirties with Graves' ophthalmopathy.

CDR3 sequence reads: CASSQDRGGQETQYF. The CDR3 DNA is TGTGCCAGCAGCCAAGATCGGGGGGGCCAAGAGACCCAGTACTTC. The chain employs TRBV4-2 and TRBJ2-5; TRBD2 agrees at 8 bases. The CDR3 consists of 15 residues. V shed 0 bases, J shed 1 base, and the junction held 1 base outside the gene matches. The germline gives CDR1 LGHNA, CDR2 YNFKEQ.